One sample yielded the 5 T cell receptor beta chains listed below, sequenced in a study of blood T cell repertoires in COVID-19. This table comes from immunoSEQ multiplex PCR, and its TCRdb copy is limited to in-frame clones, with some not included. The sample has 100,000 to 120,000 clones, just under 90% seen once; the top ten hold approximately 4.5%. What was sequenced was peripheral blood. The receptors here all came from a woman between 50 and 59 years old with acute or convalescent COVID-19.

The CDR3 here is CASSFLQGSYEQYF. Written as DNA, the CDR3 is TGTGCCAGCAGTTTTTTGCAGGGTAGCTACGAGCAGTACTTC. The gene calls are TRBV28 and TRBJ2-7, with D perhaps TRBD1 (5 bases). The length of the CDR3 is 14 residues. Germline CDR1 and CDR2: MDHEN and SYDVKM. V lost 3 bases, J lost 3 bases, and 12 bases lay in between.

The chain has TRBV12-3 or TRBV12-4 and TRBJ1-2; unclear D gene. V gave up 4 bases and J gave up 6 bases, with 12 bases separating them. The CDR3 consists of 13 residues. The CDR3 region is CASSWEGTDGYTF. In DNA form, the CDR3 reads TGTGCCAGCAGTTGGGAGGGTACGGATGGCTACACCTTC.

This chain links TRBV7-3 with TRBJ2-1; TRBD2 aligns across 7 bases. Losses at the gene ends were 2 bases for V and 2 bases for J; bases not matched to a gene: 0. Germline V gene lookup returns CDR1 SGHTA and CDR2 FQGTGA. This CDR3 has 14 residues. For the CDR3, the DNA is TGTGCCAGCAGCTTAGCGGGAGCCTACAATGAGCAGTTCTTC. It is translated as CASSLAGAYNEQFF.

This sequence joins TRBV5-5 and TRBJ2-5; 7 bases line up with TRBD1. Germline CDR1 SGHKS, CDR2 YYEKEE (reference sequence). The CDR3 totals 14 residues. The trim removed 1 base at V and 4 bases at J, leaving 4 bases unmatched. The CDR3 sequence: CASSLPTGRETQYF. DNA of the CDR3: TGTGCCAGCAGCTTGCCGACAGGGAGAGAGACCCAGTACTTC.

The chain joins TRBV9 to TRBJ1-1; 8 bases are shared with TRBD1. The CDR3 contains 15 residues. V gave up 0 bases and J gave up 2 bases; unmatched junction bases: 3. Per the germline V gene, CDR1 is SGDLS and CDR2 is YYNGEE. The CDR3 nucleotides read TGTGCCAGCAGCGTAGTGACAGGGGACAACACTGAAGCTTTCTTT. Protein sequence: CASSVVTGDNTEAFF. The whole variable domain, filled in from reference TRBV9 and TRBJ1-1, reads DSGVTQTPKHLITATGQRVTLRCSPRSGDLSVYWYQQSLDQGLQFLIQYYNGEERAKGNILERFSAQQFPDLHSELNLSSLELGDSALYFCASSVVTGDNTEAFFGQGTRLTVV.